These 27 T cell receptor beta chains share one sample of origin, sequenced in a study of blood T cell repertoires in COVID-19. The data were produced by immunoSEQ multiplex PCR, yet TCRdb's version contains in-frame clones alone and is incomplete. In the table there are 300,000 to 450,000 clones, around 89% of which are singletons. What was sequenced was PBMCs or T cells enriched from blood (not recorded which). The receptors stem from a woman aged 18-29 years who had recovered from COVID-19.

J is TRBJ1-2 and V is TRBV21-1; TRBD1 reflects the table's D call only, with no check against the DNA. TRBV21-1 is listed as a pseudogene. CDR3 size: 16 residues. The CDR3 protein is CASSSIGAVLYYGYTF. CDR3 nucleotide sequence: TGTGCCAGCAGCAGTATAGGGGCAGTATTATACTATGGCTACACCTTC.

The rearrangement joins TRBV19 to TRBJ1-1; 8 nucleotides align to TRBD1. This CDR3 is built from 14 residues. Losses at the gene ends were 5 bases for V and 3 bases for J; bases not matched to a gene: 5. CDR1 and CDR2 from the germline V gene are LNHDA and SQIVND (reference sequence). CDR3 nucleotide sequence: TGTGCCAGTAGTTCGGACAGGGTGCACACTGAAGCTTTCTTT. Its translation: CASSSDRVHTEAFF.

CDR3 amino acids: CASSLENSYTGELFF. The CDR3 coding sequence is TGTGCCAGCAGCTTAGAGAACAGCTACACCGGGGAGCTGTTTTTT. The rearrangement links TRBV7-9 to TRBJ2-2, with D uncertain. The CDR3 covers 15 residues. Trimming took off 1 base at V and 3 bases at J, with 9 bases between the two ends. In germline, CDR1 is SEHNR, CDR2 FQNEAQ (reference sequence).

This clone was recorded once. The V gene is TRBV9, the J gene TRBJ2-7; 8 bases are shared with TRBD2. The V gene end was trimmed by 4 bases and the J gene end by 1 base; junction bases not matched to a gene: 10. Germline CDR1 is SGDLS and CDR2 is YYNGEE. The CDR3 has 16 residues. The CDR3 sequence is CASSLRAGAGSYEQYF. The CDR3 DNA is TGTGCCAGCAGCCTCAGAGCGGGGGCAGGGTCCTACGAGCAGTACTTC.

V is TRBV11-2 and J is TRBJ2-1; D possibly corresponds to TRBD1 (6 bases). The V and J ends lost 5 bases and 3 bases respectively, with 17 bases between them. The V gene's germline CDR1 is SGHAT and CDR2 FQNNGV. The CDR3 length is 16 residues. The CDR3 here is CASSGRWQGRYNEQFF. CDR3 bases: TGTGCCAGCAGCGGTAGGTGGCAGGGGCGCTACAATGAGCAGTTCTTC.

J is TRBJ1-1 and V is TRBV10-3; 10 bases agree with TRBD1. Germline lookup yields CDR1 ENHRY and CDR2 SYGVKD. The CDR3 is 13 amino acids. The ends lost 7 bases at V and 5 bases at J; junction bases unmatched: 4. CDR3 nucleotides: TGTGCCATCACCACGGACAGGGGGACTGAAGCTTTCTTT. Its translation is CAITTDRGTEAFF.

The chain carries TRBV29-1 and TRBJ1-4; D is possibly TRBD1 (5 bases). Germline values: CDR1 SQVTM, CDR2 ANQGSEA. This CDR3 region has 13 residues. The germline V and J ends were trimmed by 7 bases and 6 bases, with 15 bases remaining between them. The CDR3 DNA reads TGCAGCGCCTTTACAGGAGTGGATGAAAAACTGTTTTTT. It codes for CSAFTGVDEKLFF.

The chain links TRBV12-3 or TRBV12-4 to TRBJ2-3; unclear D gene. Between the trimmed V and J ends, which lost 6 bases and 8 bases, there was a span of 6 bases. The CDR3 extends over 10 amino acids. The CDR3 spells CASSFGTQYF. As DNA, the CDR3 is TGTGCCAGCAGCTTCGGTACGCAGTATTTT.

The rearrangement links TRBV7-8 to TRBJ1-3; D may be TRBD1 (6 bases). The CDR3 sequence is 14 residues long. CDR1 is SGHVS, CDR2 FQNEAQ, per germline. The V end was cut by 7 bases, the J end by 0 bases, with 10 bases between. CDR3: CASTQGSSGNTIYF. The DNA of the CDR3 is TGTGCCAGCACTCAGGGGAGCTCTGGAAACACCATATATTTT.

The chain links TRBV19 to TRBJ1-5; 12 nucleotides align to TRBD1. CDR1 and CDR2 (germline): LNHDA, SQIVND (reference sequence). V trimming: 3 bases; J trimming: 5 bases; junction bases outside the gene matches: 8. The length of the CDR3 is 17 residues. This chain's CDR3 is CASSIGDRGQWDQPQHF. The CDR3, as DNA: TGTGCCAGTAGTATCGGGGACAGGGGGCAATGGGATCAGCCCCAGCATTTT.

The chain carries TRBV27 and TRBJ1-1, with D tentatively TRBD1 (5 bases). Trimming removed 6 bases at V and 4 bases at J, with 12 bases between. In germline, CDR1 is MNHEY, CDR2 SMNVEV (reference sequence). The CDR3 has 13 amino acids. CDR3 nucleotide sequence: TGTGCCAGCAGACGGGGGGGAAGCACTGAAGCTTTCTTT. Translating gives CASRRGGSTEAFF.

The chain couples TRBV24-1 to TRBJ1-2, with D possibly being TRBD1 (5 bases). This CDR3 region has 13 residues. V lost 1 base, J lost 8 bases, and 10 bases lay in between. CDR1 and CDR2 (germline): KGHDR, SFDVKD. In DNA form, the CDR3 reads TGTGCCACCAGTGATTTCGGGGGAAGAGGCTACACCTTC. This translates into CATSDFGGRGYTF.

This clone was seen just once. J is TRBJ1-2 and V is TRBV24-1; tentatively, D is TRBD1 (6 bases). Germline CDR1 reads KGHDR; CDR2 reads SFDVKD. This CDR3 is built from 16 residues. V was cut by 2 bases and J by 4 bases, with 16 bases left in between. CDR3 amino acids: CATSDSRGSLPYGYTF. In nucleotides, the CDR3 is TGTGCCACCAGTGATTCCAGGGGCAGCCTACCCTATGGCTACACCTTC.

This chain links TRBV5-1 with TRBJ2-1; possible D gene TRBD2, 6 bases. Germline CDR1 SGHRS, CDR2 YFSETQ. The CDR3 has 15 amino acids. Between the trimmed V and J ends, which lost 1 base and 6 bases, there was a span of 14 bases. The DNA of the CDR3 is TGCGCCAGCAGCTTGTGGGGGGTTGGAGGCAATGAGCAGTTCTTC. Translating it yields CASSLWGVGGNEQFF.

This clone was counted at least ten times. This chain connects TRBV6-5 to TRBJ1-3, with a possible D match to TRBD1 (6 bases). The CDR3 is made up of 16 amino acids. Germline V CDR1 and CDR2: MNHEY, SVGAGI. V dropped 0 bases and J dropped 0 bases, with 9 bases sitting between them. DNA for the CDR3: TGTGCCAGCAGTTACTCCGGACAGTACTCTGGAAACACCATATATTTT. This sequence encodes CASSYSGQYSGNTIYF.

V is TRBV5-1 and J is TRBJ1-4; D ambiguous. The ends were cut back, 2 bases at V and 0 bases at J, with 8 bases in the middle. Germline CDR1 SGHRS, CDR2 YFSETQ. The CDR3 runs 15 residues. The CDR3 nucleotides are TGCGCCAGCAGCTTCGGGTTAGCAACTAATGAAAAACTGTTTTTT. It specifies CASSFGLATNEKLFF.

The chain couples TRBV3-1 (or the pseudogene TRBV3-2) to TRBJ1-1, with 7 positions matching TRBD1. Germline V gene sequence: CDR1 LGHDT, CDR2 YNNKEL (reference sequence). V was pared by 0 bases and J by 3 bases, with 1 base of the junction left unmatched. This CDR3 has 14 amino acids. CDR3 DNA: TGTGCCAGCAGCCAAGAGACAGGGTACACTGAAGCTTTCTTT. Translation gives CASSQETGYTEAFF.

V is TRBV6-5 and J is TRBJ2-7; no definite D call. V was trimmed by 5 bases and J by 3 bases, leaving 17 bases between them. CDR1 is MNHEY and CDR2 is SVGAGI in the germline V gene. This CDR3 contains 15 residues. The CDR3 region is CASSPEVRYGYEQYF. For the CDR3, the DNA is TGTGCCAGCAGTCCCGAGGTCCGGTATGGCTACGAGCAGTACTTC.

The chain couples TRBV11-2 to TRBJ1-2; no definite D call. CDR3 length equals 16 residues. Germline assignment: CDR1 SGHAT and CDR2 FQNNGV. V was pared by 1 base and J by 2 bases, with 14 bases between. In nucleotides, the CDR3 is TGTGCCAGCAGCTTAGCCCCTAGGTCGGGAAACTATGGCTACACCTTC. It codes for CASSLAPRSGNYGYTF.

The V call is TRBV9, the J call TRBJ2-1; a weak D match, TRBD2 (6 bases). Germline lookup yields CDR1 SGDLS and CDR2 YYNGEE. The CDR3 is made up of 16 amino acids. V dropped 1 base and J dropped 2 bases, with 13 bases sitting between them. Here the CDR3 DNA reads TGTGCCAGCAGCGTACCTAGCGATCTCCCCTACAATGAGCAGTTCTTC. As protein: CASSVPSDLPYNEQFF.

The chain is built from TRBV5-6 and TRBJ2-1; 9 nucleotides line up with TRBD2. The CDR3 consists of 15 residues. The V and J ends lost 0 bases and 4 bases, in that order; junction bases with no gene match: 2. Germline CDR1 SGHDT, CDR2 YYEEEE. The CDR3, as DNA: TGTGCCAGCAGCTTGGCAGCGGGGGGTTACAATGAGCAGTTCTTC. This codes for CASSLAAGGYNEQFF.

This CDR3 is CASTRGGGPNEKLFF. As DNA, the CDR3 is TGTGCCAGCACCCGGGGCGGGGGGCCTAATGAAAAACTGTTTTTT. J is TRBJ1-4 and V is TRBV9; maybe TRBD1 (6 bases). The germline V gene has CDR1 SGDLS and CDR2 YYNGEE. The length of the CDR3 is 15 residues. The ends were cut back, 6 bases at V and 3 bases at J, with 15 bases in the middle.

Many counts were recorded for this clone. The chain combines TRBV6-7 with TRBJ1-2, with D perhaps TRBD1 (5 bases). TRBV6-7 is annotated as an ORF whose role is uncertain. The CDR3 runs to 13 residues. Trimming cost V 2 bases and J 2 bases, with 6 bases left between them. This CDR3 is CASSYAGNYGYTF. For the CDR3, the DNA is TGTGCCAGCAGTTACGCAGGGAACTATGGCTACACCTTC.

The chain is built from TRBV11-2 and TRBJ2-5, with D perhaps TRBD2 (5 bases). V gave up 6 bases and J gave up 2 bases, with 10 bases separating them. Germline V gene lookup returns CDR1 SGHAT and CDR2 FQNNGV. CDR3 length: 13 amino acids. CDR3 residues: CASSPGIQETQYF. CDR3 sequence (DNA): TGTGCCAGCAGTCCCGGGATACAAGAGACCCAGTACTTC. The whole variable domain, filled in from reference TRBV11-2 and TRBJ2-5, reads EAGVAQSPRYKIIEKRQSVAFWCNPISGHATLYWYQQILGQGPKLLIQFQNNGVVDDSQLPKDRFSAERLKGVDSTLKIQPAKLEDSAVYLCASSPGIQETQYFGPGTRLLVL.

V usage is TRBV6-5 and J usage is TRBJ1-3; the D gene is possibly TRBD1 (5 bases). This CDR3 has 16 amino acids. V gave up 2 bases and J gave up 4 bases, with 15 bases separating them. From germline, CDR1 is MNHEY and CDR2 SVGAGI. The CDR3 coding sequence is TGTGCCAGCAGTTACGGGGCCTTATCCCCCGGAAACACCATATATTTT. Translated: CASSYGALSPGNTIYF.

The gene calls are TRBV5-1 and TRBJ1-1; TRBD1 matches 7 bases. Germline CDR1 and CDR2: SGHRS and YFSETQ. V was clipped by 0 bases and J by 5 bases; unmatched bases: 4. The CDR3 runs to 14 residues. The CDR3 region is CASSLGQGETEAFF. As DNA, the CDR3 is TGCGCCAGCAGCTTGGGACAGGGCGAGACTGAAGCTTTCTTT.

J is TRBJ2-3 and V is TRBV3-1 (or the pseudogene TRBV3-2), with 7 bases that match TRBD1. The germline V gene encodes CDR1 LGHDT and CDR2 YNNKEL (reference sequence). The CDR3 sequence is 14 residues long. J lost 3 bases, V lost 4 bases, and 4 bases had no gene match. DNA of the CDR3: TGTGCCAGCAGCCGAGGGGGCTCGACAGATACGCAGTATTTT. Its protein is CASSRGGSTDTQYF.